One and the same sample provided the 24 T cell receptor beta chains below, sequenced in a study of cytomegalovirus exposure and HLA in healthy donors. The PCR had 60 Vbeta and 13 Jbeta primers. Profiling relied on immunoSEQ multiplex PCR, and the TCRdb table lists in-frame clones only, not all of them. In the table there are around 180,000 clones, 65% to 80% of which are singletons. Material: PBMCs. The receptor source for this set is a woman in her thirties or forties in good health and CMV-seronegative.

The chain is built from TRBV7-3 and TRBJ2-1; a weak D match, TRBD2 (6 bases). Germline CDR1 reads SGHTA; CDR2 reads FQGTGA. Trimming left V 1 base short and J 5 bases short, with 15 bases between. This CDR3 comprises 16 residues. The CDR3 nucleotides are TGTGCCAGCAGCTTAAGGCTAGCGCCCCCAAACAATGAGCAGTTCTTC. It specifies CASSLRLAPPNNEQFF.

This rearrangement joins TRBV4-3 to TRBJ1-2; D is uncertain. Trimming took 0 bases from V and 1 from J, leaving 6 bases between them. This CDR3 comprises 14 residues. CDR1 and CDR2 (germline): LGHNA, YSLEER. This chain's CDR3 is CASSQETRNYGYTF. CDR3 sequence (DNA): TGCGCCAGCAGCCAAGAGACACGTAACTATGGCTACACCTTC.

This chain connects TRBV11-3 to TRBJ2-1; 8 bases map to TRBD1. This CDR3 contains 14 residues. J gave up 14 bases and V 0 bases, and 9 bases lay outside the gene matches. Germline CDR1 SGHNT, CDR2 YENEEA. As DNA, the CDR3 is TGTGCCAGCAGCTTAGATTCCCGGACAGGGCAAGAGTTCTTC. Protein sequence: CASSLDSRTGQEFF.

J is TRBJ2-1 and V is TRBV29-1; TRBD2 aligns across 7 bases. After removal of 2 bases from V and 4 bases from J, the junction contained 8 bases not matched to a gene. The germline V gene has CDR1 SQVTM and CDR2 ANQGSEA. There are 15 residues in the CDR3. The CDR3: CSVENPSGGYNEQFF. In DNA form, the CDR3 reads TGCAGCGTTGAAAATCCTAGCGGAGGGTACAATGAGCAGTTCTTC.

DNA of the CDR3: TGCGCCAGCAGCCTTATTGGACAGTATGGCTACACCTTC. Its translation: CASSLIGQYGYTF. This chain joins TRBV4-3 and TRBJ1-2, with D maybe TRBD1 (6 bases). The germline gives CDR1 LGHNA, CDR2 YSLEER. With 4 bases removed from V and 5 bases from J, the gap between germline ends came to 11 bases. The CDR3 covers 13 residues.

This CDR3 is CASSYTSGSSSIEQFF. CDR3 in DNA: TGTGCCAGCAGCTACACTAGCGGGAGCAGTTCAATTGAGCAGTTCTTC. The V and J genes are TRBV7-2 and TRBJ2-1; 11 bases are shared with TRBD2. Germline lookup yields CDR1 SGHTA and CDR2 FQGNSA. CDR3 length equals 16 residues. Trimming cost V 4 bases and J 9 bases; bases outside gene matches: 11.

The chain couples TRBV10-3 to TRBJ2-5; possible D gene TRBD2, 6 bases. Deletions cut 0 bases from V and 5 bases from J, with 10 bases between. This CDR3 has 14 amino acids. Germline loops: CDR1 ENHRY, CDR2 SYGVKD. The CDR3 sequence is CAISESRGLETQYF. As DNA, the CDR3 is TGTGCCATCAGTGAGTCGCGGGGCCTGGAGACCCAGTACTTC.

The chain has TRBV28 and TRBJ2-1; 11 nucleotides match TRBD2. The CDR3 is made up of 15 amino acids. Germline-derived CDR1 and CDR2 are MDHEN and SYDVKM. The V segment lost 11 bases and the J segment 4 bases; nucleotides outside the gene matches: 10. The CDR3 nucleotides are TGTGCCGTTTTTCCGGGACTAGCGGCGTACAATGAGCAGTTCTTC. Translating gives CAVFPGLAAYNEQFF.

The V gene is TRBV15, the J gene TRBJ2-6; possible D gene TRBD2, 6 bases. Looked up from germline, CDR1 is LNHNV and CDR2 is YYDKDF (reference sequence). Trimming cost V 11 bases and J 0 bases, with 8 bases left between them. The CDR3 runs to 13 residues. In DNA form, the CDR3 reads TGTGCCTGCGGGACCTCTGGGGCCAACGTCCTGACTTTC. This gives the protein CACGTSGANVLTF.

This chain links TRBV7-6 with TRBJ1-2; weak D call: TRBD1 (5 bases). The CDR3 runs 14 residues. V was pared by 5 bases and J by 7 bases, with 17 bases between. CDR1 SGHVS and CDR2 FNYEAQ come from the germline V gene. In nucleotides, the CDR3 is TGTGCCAGCAGCGTGGCCCCCAGGGCGAGTGGCTACACCTTC. This gives the protein CASSVAPRASGYTF.

This chain joins TRBV2 and TRBJ2-1, with D possibly being TRBD2 (5 bases). From germline, CDR1 is SNHLY and CDR2 FYNNEI. This CDR3 has 14 amino acids. Trimming stripped 2 bases from V and 7 bases from J, with 12 bases between. The CDR3 spells CASSETPPGNEQFF. The DNA of the CDR3 is TGTGCCAGCAGTGAAACTCCCCCGGGGAATGAGCAGTTCTTC.

This chain uses TRBV19 with TRBJ1-2; no firm D call. There are 15 residues in the CDR3. V lost 5 bases and J lost 4, with 17 bases in between. Germline V gene sequence: CDR1 LNHDA, CDR2 SQIVND (reference sequence). The CDR3 DNA is TGTGCCAGTAGTCCCGCCCGCGGTACCTCCTATGGCTACACCTTC. Its translation is CASSPARGTSYGYTF.

The CDR3 nucleotides are TGCAGCGTTGAATCTCCAGGGGAAGTGTACGAGCAGTACTTC. Translating it yields CSVESPGEVYEQYF. This chain links TRBV29-1 with TRBJ2-7; D might be TRBD1 (6 bases). V was trimmed by 2 bases and J by 4 bases, leaving 15 bases between them. This CDR3 is 14 amino acids long. CDR1 and CDR2 (germline): SQVTM, ANQGSEA.

The chain is built from TRBV19 and TRBJ2-3; 11 nucleotides line up with TRBD1. The junction had 10 bases not matched to a gene; V was cut back by 4 bases and J by 7 bases. This CDR3 contains 16 residues. Germline V gives CDR1 LNHDA, CDR2 SQIVND (reference sequence). CDR3 residues: CASSSRDRGKPYTQYF. The CDR3 DNA reads as TGTGCCAGTAGTAGCCGGGACAGGGGGAAGCCTTATACGCAGTATTTT.

This clone was observed a few times. The chain combines TRBV2 with TRBJ2-7, with D perhaps TRBD1 (6 bases). Trimming left V 0 bases short and J 6 bases short, with 18 bases between. The germline V gene has CDR1 SNHLY and CDR2 FYNNEI. This CDR3 has 16 amino acids. CDR3 sequence: CASSEATTGWFREQYV. CDR3 sequence (DNA): TGTGCCAGCAGTGAAGCTACCACAGGGTGGTTCCGCGAGCAGTACGTC.

About this clone itself: Distinct nucleotide sequences in the sample also encode this CDR3. The chain carries TRBV19 and TRBJ1-3; the D gene is possibly TRBD1 (6 bases). Germline lookup yields CDR1 LNHDA and CDR2 SQIVND (reference sequence). V was trimmed by 5 bases and J by 0 bases, leaving 11 bases between them. CDR3 length equals 15 residues. The chain's CDR3 is CASSSDRSSGNTIYF. In DNA form, the CDR3 reads TGTGCCAGTAGTTCCGACAGGTCCTCTGGAAACACCATATATTTT.

The chain joins TRBV27 to TRBJ1-4; 7 bases align to TRBD1. After removal of 5 bases from V and 3 bases from J, the junction contained 6 bases not matched to a gene. Germline CDR1 MNHEY, CDR2 SMNVEV (reference sequence). CDR3 length equals 15 residues. The CDR3 region is CASSPGRGPNEKLFF. The CDR3 DNA reads as TGTGCCAGCAGTCCCGGGAGGGGGCCTAATGAAAAACTGTTTTTT.

The chain has TRBV5-4 and TRBJ2-2, with 13 bases aligning to TRBD2. CDR1 is SGHNT and CDR2 is YYREEE in the germline V gene (reference sequence). The CDR3 runs to 17 residues. The V segment lost 1 base and the J segment 5 bases; nucleotides outside the gene matches: 5. The CDR3 loop is CASSLSGLAGETGELFF. The CDR3 DNA reads TGTGCCAGCAGCTTGTCCGGACTAGCGGGGGAAACCGGGGAGCTGTTTTTT.

The V gene is TRBV19, the J gene TRBJ1-2, with D maybe TRBD1 (5 bases). Per germline, CDR1 LNHDA and CDR2 SQIVND (reference sequence). Trimming took 3 bases from V and 7 from J, leaving 12 bases between them. The CDR3 runs 13 residues. CDR3 nucleotides: TGTGCCAGTAGTATCTCCAGGGAGGGTGGCTACACCTTC. Encoded protein: CASSISREGGYTF.

The chain recombines TRBV5-4 with TRBJ1-6; perhaps TRBD1 as D (5 bases). The CDR3 spans 14 residues. Germline CDR1 SGHNT, CDR2 YYREEE (reference sequence). The V gene lost 4 bases and the J gene lost 6 bases, with 11 bases spanning the gap. The CDR3 is CASSPRGVNSPLHF. CDR3 bases: TGTGCCAGCAGCCCGCGGGGGGTTAATTCACCCCTCCACTTT.

The chain joins TRBV4-1 to TRBJ2-1; D perhaps matches TRBD2 (5 bases). Germline V gene sequence: CDR1 MGHRA, CDR2 YSYEKL. Trimming took off 1 base at V and 1 base at J, with 17 bases between the two ends. The CDR3 length is 18 residues. The CDR3 sequence is CASSQGRRRSASYNEQFF. CDR3 bases: TGCGCCAGCAGCCAAGGGAGGCGGCGTAGCGCGTCCTACAATGAGCAGTTCTTC.

The V gene is TRBV7-8, the J gene TRBJ2-2; 13 bases match TRBD2. Losses at the gene ends were 5 bases for V and 3 bases for J; bases not matched to a gene: 3. Germline CDR1 reads SGHVS; CDR2 reads FQNEAQ. The CDR3 totals 16 residues. The CDR3: CASSPGLAGDTGELFF. The CDR3 region has the DNA TGTGCCAGCAGCCCAGGACTAGCGGGAGACACCGGGGAGCTGTTTTTT.

This clone was detected a few times. V is TRBV5-6 and J is TRBJ1-3; D is possibly TRBD1 (5 bases). Germline values: CDR1 SGHDT, CDR2 YYEEEE. The CDR3 spans 15 residues. V was pared by 2 bases and J by 1 base, with 10 bases between. The CDR3 sequence: CASSFDRRSGNTIYF. Here the CDR3 DNA reads TGTGCCAGCAGCTTTGACAGAAGGTCTGGAAACACCATATATTTT.

The genes are TRBV5-1 and TRBJ2-1; TRBD2 aligns across 8 bases. The CDR3 has 16 residues. Trimming cost V 3 bases and J 1 base; bases outside gene matches: 6. CDR1 and CDR2 from the germline V gene are SGHRS and YFSETQ. CDR3 DNA: TGCGCCAGCAGCTCAGCGGGAGTATCGTCCTACAATGAGCAGTTCTTC. It codes for CASSSAGVSSYNEQFF.